This T cell receptor beta chain was profiled in a study of T cells in Graves' hyperthyroidism and ophthalmopathy. Authors of the study amplified TCR beta CDR3 regions from RNA transcripts. First-round RT-PCR with HTBI primers amplified the TCR CDR3 region. TCRdb analysed the multiplex PCR reads with MiXCR anew, one entry per CDR3 protein. The sample carries hundreds of thousands of distinct CDR3 sequences, 14% recorded once. The CDR3 consists of 14 residues. V trimming: 5 bases; J trimming: 3 bases; junction bases outside the gene matches: 4. It was considered stable Graves' hyperthyroidism when ophthalmopathy did not progress within 18 months. Orbital computed tomography, thyroid ultrasound, serum thyroxine and TRAb, and clinical symptoms together informed the diagnoses. Fresh peripheral blood, around 9.2 ml of it, supplied the PBMCs.

Material: blood. The chain links TRBV12-3 or TRBV12-4 to TRBJ2-1, with TRBD1 matching 7 bases. This TCR was recovered from a woman aged 18-29 years with Graves' hyperthyroidism. This CDR3 is CASSVGTVYNEQFF. The CDR3 DNA is TGTGCCAGCAGTGTCGGGACAGTCTACAATGAGCAGTTCTTC.